The TCR beta chain described here comes from a study of human T cells and chemical hapten exposure. The J segment lost 6 bases and the V segment lost 5 bases, leaving 15 bases of the junction unmatched. The V gene's germline CDR1 is LNHDA and CDR2 SQIVND (reference sequence). The CDR3 is 16 residues long. This sample's time point: patch test 3, about 24 weeks after DPC sensitization. Stated treatment: therapeutic diphenylcyclopropenone sensitization with weekly scalp DPC. Original analysis: Sample TCR counts, which ranged from about 20,000 to 690,600, had a median of roughly 99,000. TCRdb passed the RACE reads through MiXCR, listing each CDR3 protein once. TCRdb's processing, not the authors', yielded these V and J calls. The table has 50,000 to 60,000 distinct CDR3 sequences, around 12% seen once.

The clonotype was recovered from a man younger than 40 with alopecia areata. Some clones in this sample may be carry-over from other donors' samples. The rearrangement uses TRBV19 and TRBJ2-7, with 8 positions matching TRBD2. The material was whole blood, obtained in connection with sensitization to the hapten diphenylcyclopropenone (DPC). In DNA, the CDR3 is TGTGCCAGTAGTCTCCCCGGGACTAGAAGGGTCTCCGAGCAGTACTTC. Its translation is CASSLPGTRRVSEQYF.